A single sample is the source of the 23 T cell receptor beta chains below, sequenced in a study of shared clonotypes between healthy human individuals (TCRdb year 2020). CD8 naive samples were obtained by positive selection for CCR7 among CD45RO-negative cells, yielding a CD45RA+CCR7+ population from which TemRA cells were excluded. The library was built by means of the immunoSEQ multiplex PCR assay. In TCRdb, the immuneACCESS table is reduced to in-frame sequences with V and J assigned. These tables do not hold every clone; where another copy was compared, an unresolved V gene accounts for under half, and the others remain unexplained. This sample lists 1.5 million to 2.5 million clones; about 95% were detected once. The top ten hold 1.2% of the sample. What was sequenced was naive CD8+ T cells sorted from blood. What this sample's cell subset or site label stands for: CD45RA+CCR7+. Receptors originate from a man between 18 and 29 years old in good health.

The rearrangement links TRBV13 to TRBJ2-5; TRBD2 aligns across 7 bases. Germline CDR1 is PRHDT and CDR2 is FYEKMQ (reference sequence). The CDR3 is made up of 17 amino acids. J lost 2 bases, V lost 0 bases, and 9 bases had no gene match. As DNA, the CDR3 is TGTGCCAGCAGCTTAGGCCTCCCCGGACTAGTACAAGAGACCCAGTACTTC. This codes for CASSLGLPGLVQETQYF. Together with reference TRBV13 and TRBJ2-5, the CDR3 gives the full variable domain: AAGVIQSPRHLIKEKRETATLKCYPIPRHDTVYWYQQGPGQDPQFLISFYEKMQSDKGSIPDRFSAQQFSDYHSELNMSSLELGDSALYFCASSLGLPGLVQETQYFGPGTRLLVL.

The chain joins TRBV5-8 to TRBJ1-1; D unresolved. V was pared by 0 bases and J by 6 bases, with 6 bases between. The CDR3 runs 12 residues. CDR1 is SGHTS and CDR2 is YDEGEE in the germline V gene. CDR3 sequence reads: CASSLGAPEAFF. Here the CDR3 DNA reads TGTGCCAGCAGCTTGGGGGCGCCTGAAGCTTTCTTT.

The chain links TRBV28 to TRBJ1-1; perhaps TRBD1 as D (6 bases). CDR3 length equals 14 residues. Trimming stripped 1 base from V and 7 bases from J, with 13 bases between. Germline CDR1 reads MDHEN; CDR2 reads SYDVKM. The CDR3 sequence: CASSLYGTNLEAFF. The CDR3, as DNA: TGTGCCAGCAGTTTATACGGGACAAACCTTGAAGCTTTCTTT.

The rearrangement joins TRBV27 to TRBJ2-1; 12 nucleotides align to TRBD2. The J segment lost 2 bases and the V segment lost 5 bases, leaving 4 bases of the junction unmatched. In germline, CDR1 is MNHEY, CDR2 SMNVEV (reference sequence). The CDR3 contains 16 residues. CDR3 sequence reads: CASSPGLAGTYNEQFF. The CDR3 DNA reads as TGTGCCAGCAGTCCGGGACTAGCGGGCACCTACAATGAGCAGTTCTTC.

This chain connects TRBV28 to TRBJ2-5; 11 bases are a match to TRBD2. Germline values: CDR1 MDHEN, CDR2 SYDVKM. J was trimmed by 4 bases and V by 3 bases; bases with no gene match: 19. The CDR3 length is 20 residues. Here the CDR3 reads CASSLPYPPRLAGRGETQYF. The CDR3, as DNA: TGTGCCAGCAGTTTGCCCTACCCTCCGAGACTAGCGGGGCGGGGAGAGACCCAGTACTTC.

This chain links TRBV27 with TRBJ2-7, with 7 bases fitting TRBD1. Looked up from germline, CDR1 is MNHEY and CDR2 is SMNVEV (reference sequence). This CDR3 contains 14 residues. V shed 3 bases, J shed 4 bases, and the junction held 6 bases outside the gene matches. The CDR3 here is CASSLARGWYEQYF. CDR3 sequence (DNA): TGTGCCAGCAGTTTGGCCAGGGGGTGGTACGAGCAGTACTTC.

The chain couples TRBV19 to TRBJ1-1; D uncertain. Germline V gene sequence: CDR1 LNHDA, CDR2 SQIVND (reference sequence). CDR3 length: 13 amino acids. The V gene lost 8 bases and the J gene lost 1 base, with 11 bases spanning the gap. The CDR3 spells CASSATRNTEAFF. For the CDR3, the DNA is TGTGCCAGTTCGGCGACGAGGAACACTGAAGCTTTCTTT.

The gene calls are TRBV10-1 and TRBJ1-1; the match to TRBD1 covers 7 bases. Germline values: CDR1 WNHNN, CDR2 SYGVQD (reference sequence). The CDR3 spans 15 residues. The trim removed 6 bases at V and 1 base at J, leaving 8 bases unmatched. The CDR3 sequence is CASSPDREGNTEAFF. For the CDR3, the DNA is TGCGCCAGCAGCCCCGACAGGGAGGGGAACACTGAAGCTTTCTTT.

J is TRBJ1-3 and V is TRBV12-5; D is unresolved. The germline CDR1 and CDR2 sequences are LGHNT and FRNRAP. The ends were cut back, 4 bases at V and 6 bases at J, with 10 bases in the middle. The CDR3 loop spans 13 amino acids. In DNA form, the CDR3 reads TGTGCTAGTGGTTCCGCCCTGGAAAACACCATATATTTT. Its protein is CASGSALENTIYF.

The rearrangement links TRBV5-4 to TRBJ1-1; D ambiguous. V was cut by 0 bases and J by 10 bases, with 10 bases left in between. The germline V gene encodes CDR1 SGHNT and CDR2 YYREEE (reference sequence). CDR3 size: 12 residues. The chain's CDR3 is CASSLESTRAFF. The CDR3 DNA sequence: TGTGCCAGCAGCTTGGAGTCGACTAGAGCTTTCTTT. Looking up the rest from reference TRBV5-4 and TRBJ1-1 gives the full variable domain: ETGVTQSPTHLIKTRGQQVTLRCSSQSGHNTVSWYQQALGQGPQFIFQYYREEENGRGNFPPRFSGLQFPNYSSELNVNALELDDSALYLCASSLESTRAFFGQGTRLTVV.

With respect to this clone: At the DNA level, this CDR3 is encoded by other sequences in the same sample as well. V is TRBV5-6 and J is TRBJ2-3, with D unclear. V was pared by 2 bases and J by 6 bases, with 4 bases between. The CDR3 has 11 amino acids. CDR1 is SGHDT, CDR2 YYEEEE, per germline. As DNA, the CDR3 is TGTGCCAGCAGCTTAATTGATACGCAGTATTTT. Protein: CASSLIDTQYF.

In DNA form, the CDR3 reads TGCGCCAGCAGTTTTACTAGCGGGGGTTACAATGAGCAGTTCTTC. This encodes CASSFTSGGYNEQFF. The chain carries TRBV5-1 and TRBJ2-1, with 11 positions matching TRBD2. V trimming: 5 bases; J trimming: 4 bases; junction bases outside the gene matches: 5. The germline CDR1 and CDR2 sequences are SGHRS and YFSETQ. This CDR3 region has 15 residues.

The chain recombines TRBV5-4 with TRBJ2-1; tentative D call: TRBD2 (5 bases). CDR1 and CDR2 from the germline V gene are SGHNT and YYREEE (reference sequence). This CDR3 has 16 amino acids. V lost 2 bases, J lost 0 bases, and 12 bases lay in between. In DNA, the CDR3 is TGTGCCAGCAGCTTTACCGGGGTGAGCTCCTACAATGAGCAGTTCTTC. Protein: CASSFTGVSSYNEQFF.

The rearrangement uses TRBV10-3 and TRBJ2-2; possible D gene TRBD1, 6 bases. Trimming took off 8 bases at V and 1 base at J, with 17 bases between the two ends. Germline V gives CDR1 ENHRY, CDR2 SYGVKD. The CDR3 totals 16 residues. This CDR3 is CAIHTKPTGNTGELFF. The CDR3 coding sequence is TGTGCCATCCATACTAAACCGACAGGGAACACCGGGGAGCTGTTTTTT.

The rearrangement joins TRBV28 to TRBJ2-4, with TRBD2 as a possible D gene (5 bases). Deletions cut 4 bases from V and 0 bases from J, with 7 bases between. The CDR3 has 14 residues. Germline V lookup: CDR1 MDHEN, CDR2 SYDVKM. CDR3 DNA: TGTGCCAGCAGTTGGGAGCTAGCCAAAAACATTCAGTACTTC. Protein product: CASSWELAKNIQYF.

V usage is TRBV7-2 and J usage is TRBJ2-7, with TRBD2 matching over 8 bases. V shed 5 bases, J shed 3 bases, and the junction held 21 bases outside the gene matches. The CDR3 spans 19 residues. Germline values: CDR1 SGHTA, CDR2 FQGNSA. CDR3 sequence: CASSQQDPRSERELYEQYF. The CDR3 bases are TGTGCCAGCAGCCAACAGGACCCCCGATCAGAGCGGGAGCTCTACGAGCAGTACTTC.

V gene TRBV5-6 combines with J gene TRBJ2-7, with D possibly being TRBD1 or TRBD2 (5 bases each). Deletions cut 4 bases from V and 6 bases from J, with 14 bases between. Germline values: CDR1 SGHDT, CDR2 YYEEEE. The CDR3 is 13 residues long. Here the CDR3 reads CASSPGPLPEQYF. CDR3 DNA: TGTGCCAGCAGCCCGGGACCCCTTCCCGAGCAGTACTTC.

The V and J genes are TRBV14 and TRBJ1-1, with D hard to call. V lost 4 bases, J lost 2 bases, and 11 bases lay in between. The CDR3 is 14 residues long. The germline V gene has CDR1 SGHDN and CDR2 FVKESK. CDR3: CASSPINDNTEAFF. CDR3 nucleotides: TGTGCCAGCAGCCCTATTAACGACAACACTGAAGCTTTCTTT. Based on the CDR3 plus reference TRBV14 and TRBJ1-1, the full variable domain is EAGVTQFPSHSVIEKGQTVTLRCDPISGHDNLYWYRRVMGKEIKFLLHFVKESKQDESGMPNNRFLAERTGGTYSTLKVQPAELEDSGVYFCASSPINDNTEAFFGQGTRLTVV.

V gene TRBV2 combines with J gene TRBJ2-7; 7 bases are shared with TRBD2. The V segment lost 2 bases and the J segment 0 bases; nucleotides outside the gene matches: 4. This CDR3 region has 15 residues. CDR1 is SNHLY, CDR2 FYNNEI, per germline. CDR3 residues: CASSEHGGSSYEQYF. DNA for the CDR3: TGTGCCAGCAGTGAACACGGGGGGAGCTCCTACGAGCAGTACTTC.

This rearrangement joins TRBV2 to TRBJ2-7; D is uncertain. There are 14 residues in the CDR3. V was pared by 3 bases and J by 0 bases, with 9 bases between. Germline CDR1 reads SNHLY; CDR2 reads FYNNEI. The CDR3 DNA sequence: TGTGCCAGCAGTGACCGTTTGAGCTCCTACGAGCAGTACTTC. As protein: CASSDRLSSYEQYF.

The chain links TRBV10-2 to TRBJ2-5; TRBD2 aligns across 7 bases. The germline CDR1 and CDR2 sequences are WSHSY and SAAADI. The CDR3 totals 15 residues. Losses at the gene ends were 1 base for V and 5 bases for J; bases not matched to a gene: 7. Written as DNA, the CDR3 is TGCGCCAGCAGTGAGTTCGCGGGAGCTGAGGAGACCCAGTACTTC. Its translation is CASSEFAGAEETQYF.

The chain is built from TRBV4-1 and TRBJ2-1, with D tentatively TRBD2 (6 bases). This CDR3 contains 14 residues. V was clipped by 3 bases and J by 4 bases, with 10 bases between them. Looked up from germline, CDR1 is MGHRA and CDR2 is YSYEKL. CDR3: CASSQVREYNEQFF. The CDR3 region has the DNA TGCGCCAGCAGCCAGGTTCGGGAGTACAATGAGCAGTTCTTC.

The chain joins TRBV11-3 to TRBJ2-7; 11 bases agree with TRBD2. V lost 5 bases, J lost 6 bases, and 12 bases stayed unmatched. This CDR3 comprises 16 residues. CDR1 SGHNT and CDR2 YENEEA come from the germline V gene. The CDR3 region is CASSPGLAGEVSEQYF. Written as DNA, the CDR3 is TGTGCCAGCAGCCCTGGACTAGCGGGTGAGGTTTCCGAGCAGTACTTC.